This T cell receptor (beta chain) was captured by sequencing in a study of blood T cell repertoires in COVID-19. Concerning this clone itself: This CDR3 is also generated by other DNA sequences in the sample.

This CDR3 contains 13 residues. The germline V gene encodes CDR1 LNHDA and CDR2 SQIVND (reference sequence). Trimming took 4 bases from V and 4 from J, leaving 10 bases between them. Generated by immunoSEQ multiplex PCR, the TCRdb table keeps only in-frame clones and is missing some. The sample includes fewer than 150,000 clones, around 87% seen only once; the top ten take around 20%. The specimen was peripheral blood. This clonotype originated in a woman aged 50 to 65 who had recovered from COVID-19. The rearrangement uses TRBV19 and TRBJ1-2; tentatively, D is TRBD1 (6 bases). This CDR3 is CASSTGGSYGYTF. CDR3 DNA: TGTGCCAGTAGTACGGGGGGCTCCTATGGCTACACCTTC.